What follows are 10 T cell receptor beta chains derived from one specimen sequenced in a study of blood T cells in healthy people across ages. A second about 7 to 12 cycle PCR used barcoded and J-beta primers. TCRdb reprocessed the 5' RACE reads via MiXCR and lists one record per CDR3 protein. The profile shows 800,000 to 950,000 distinct CDR3 sequences, almost 30% of them singletons. These sequences were also reported in another study, on T cells of mothers and their children.

Sample: blood. The source is a woman aged 40 to 50 in good health.

This clonotype was detected a few times. One junction end does not reproduce the germline sequence, and a read error may be involved. The rearrangement uses TRBV28 and TRBJ1-4; 10 positions agree with TRBD1. CDR1 and CDR2 (germline): MDHEN, SYDVKM. This CDR3 has 17 amino acids. The CDR3: CASSLDRGLSLNEKRFF. The CDR3 nucleotides read TGTGCCAGCAGTTTGGACAGGGGGTTGTCCCTAAATGAAAAACGGTTTTTT.

This clonotype was detected only a few times. The V and J genes are TRBV7-9 and TRBJ1-1; no clear D. The CDR3 length is 15 residues. The ends were cut back, 1 base at V and 5 bases at J, with 14 bases in the middle. Germline V gene data show CDR1 as SEHNR and CDR2 as FQNEAQ (reference sequence). For the CDR3, the DNA is TGTGCCAGCAGCTTAGATAAGGGTCGGGGTACTGAAGCTTTCTTT. Translation: CASSLDKGRGTEAFF. Together with reference TRBV7-9 and TRBJ1-1, the CDR3 gives the full variable domain: DTGVSQNPRHKITKRGQNVTFRCDPISEHNRLYWYRQTLGQGPEFLTYFQNEAQLEKSRLLSDRFSAERPKGSFSTLEIQRTEQGDSAMYLCASSLDKGRGTEAFFGQGTRLTVV.

This chain connects TRBV6-5 to TRBJ2-1; 14 nucleotides align to TRBD2. Germline loops: CDR1 MNHEY, CDR2 SVGAGI. Losses at the gene ends were 2 bases for V and 4 bases for J; bases not matched to a gene: 1. This CDR3 has 16 residues. CDR3 DNA: TGTGCCAGCAGTTACGGGACTAGCGGGAGTTACAATGAGCAGTTCTTC. It is translated as CASSYGTSGSYNEQFF.

The chain links TRBV12-3 or TRBV12-4 to TRBJ1-3; D gene unclear. The CDR3 consists of 14 residues. V was cut by 7 bases and J by 1 base, with 11 bases left in between. DNA for the CDR3: TGTGCCAGCACCCAAGGGCTATCTGGAAACACCATATATTTT. It encodes CASTQGLSGNTIYF.

This sequence joins TRBV12-3 or TRBV12-4 and TRBJ2-4; 9 nucleotides line up with TRBD1. There are 16 residues in the CDR3. The trim removed 1 base at V and 5 bases at J, leaving 6 bases unmatched. The CDR3 DNA reads TGTGCCAGCAGTTTAGGGGGGACAGGGCACGAAAACATTCAGTACTTC. Its translation: CASSLGGTGHENIQYF.

This clonotype was counted a few times. The V and J genes are TRBV7-2 and TRBJ1-1; 8 bases are shared with TRBD1. The CDR3 spans 20 residues. Germline-derived CDR1 and CDR2 are SGHTA and FQGNSA. Trimming at V came to 5 bases and at J to 0 bases, leaving 20 bases not matched to a gene. The CDR3 coding sequence is TGTGCCAGCAGCAAAATCGGGTTGGGACAGGTTATAATGATGAACACTGAAGCTTTCTTT. It encodes CASSKIGLGQVIMMNTEAFF.

The CDR3 is CASSEPPGQGNYEQYF. The CDR3 coding sequence is TGTGCCAGCAGTGAACCTCCGGGACAGGGGAATTACGAGCAGTACTTC. The rearrangement joins TRBV2 to TRBJ2-7, with 10 bases aligning to TRBD1. Trimming cost V 2 bases and J 4 bases; bases outside gene matches: 8. In germline, CDR1 is SNHLY, CDR2 FYNNEI. The CDR3 length is 16 residues. Full variable domain (outside the CDR3, taken from reference TRBV2 and TRBJ2-7): EPEVTQTPSHQVTQMGQEVILRCVPISNHLYFYWYRQILGQKVEFLVSFYNNEISEKSEIFDDQFSVERPDGSNFTLKIRSTKLEDSAMYFCASSEPPGQGNYEQYFGPGTRLTVT.

This clonotype was observed many times. This rearrangement joins TRBV20-1 to TRBJ1-6; 10 bases line up with TRBD1. After removal of 6 bases from V and 7 bases from J, the junction contained 6 bases not matched to a gene. Germline CDR1 reads DFQATT; CDR2 reads SNEGSKA (reference sequence). The CDR3 covers 14 residues. The CDR3 is CSAPGTGVNSPLHF. The CDR3, as DNA: TGCAGTGCCCCAGGGACAGGGGTCAATTCACCCCTCCACTTT.

This clonotype has a handful of counts. V gene TRBV5-5 combines with J gene TRBJ2-2; D is uncertain. CDR1 SGHKS and CDR2 YYEKEE come from the germline V gene (reference sequence). The CDR3 covers 13 residues. Trimming shortened V by 3 bases and J by 2 bases, and 5 bases separated the two germline ends. The CDR3 sequence: CASSWQNTGELFF. In DNA form, the CDR3 reads TGTGCCAGCAGCTGGCAAAACACCGGGGAGCTGTTTTTT.

V usage is TRBV5-1 and J usage is TRBJ2-2; TRBD1 agrees at 7 bases. The trim removed 0 bases at V and 1 base at J, leaving 3 bases unmatched. CDR1 and CDR2 (germline): SGHRS, YFSETQ. CDR3 length equals 16 residues. The CDR3 loop reads CASSLAWTGNTGELFF. In DNA form, the CDR3 reads TGCGCCAGCAGCTTGGCCTGGACAGGGAACACCGGGGAGCTGTTTTTT.